These 16 T cell receptor beta chains were all obtained from the same sample, sequenced in a study of T cells in women clearing cervical HPV infection. Clones were sequenced by immunoSEQ multiplex PCR, and TCRdb holds only the in-frame ones, with some missing. This sample's table reports about 16,000 clones. Sequencing was done on a sample of blood buffy coat. The origin of the receptors is a woman between 18 and 69 years old with a cervical HPV16 infection that either progressed to CIN3+ or cleared (not recorded which).

Concerning this clone itself: The read is 3 residues too short to cover the CDR3 end, so that end is filled in from the germline J gene. This sequence joins TRBV20-1 and TRBJ1-5, with 8 bases that match TRBD1. The germline V gene has CDR1 DFQATT and CDR2 SNEGSKA (reference sequence). With V trimmed by 5 bases and J by 5 bases, 11 bases remained unmatched. This CDR3 region has 15 residues. Partial CDR3 DNA: TGCAGTGCTGCGGACAGGGATGGTCGCCATCAGCCC. It codes for CSAADRDGRHQP. The whole CDR3 reads CSAADRDGRHQPQHF.

In the case of this clone: The CDR3 goes on 3 residues after the read ends, and that part is filled in from the germline J gene. The chain recombines TRBV24-1 with TRBJ2-1, with TRBD1 matching over 9 bases. Germline V gene sequence: CDR1 KGHDR, CDR2 SFDVKD. This CDR3 is built from 14 residues. The trim removed 7 bases at V and 7 bases at J, leaving 7 bases unmatched. The CDR3 protein is CATRGGQGRNEQFF. CDR3 DNA, as far as it was read: TGTGCCACCAGGGGGGGACAGGGTAGGAATGAG.

A word on this clone: The read ends 3 residues early relative to the CDR3; the germline J gene fills the gap. The V call is TRBV20-1, the J call TRBJ2-1, with a possible D match to TRBD1 (5 bases). The CDR3 has 12 amino acids. Per germline, CDR1 DFQATT and CDR2 SNEGSKA (reference sequence). V gave up 6 bases and J gave up 5 bases, with 11 bases separating them. The CDR3 is CSATDNDNEQFF. The CDR3 bases that were read are TGCAGTGCAACGGACAACGACAATGAG.

Comments on this clone: The read finishes 3 residues shy of the CDR3 end, and the germline J gene is used to complete it. The rearrangement joins TRBV20-1 to TRBJ2-7, with D possibly matching TRBD2 (6 bases). Trimming removed 4 bases from V and 2 bases from J, with 18 bases in between. Per the germline V gene, CDR1 is DFQATT and CDR2 is SNEGSKA (reference sequence). This CDR3 spans 15 amino acids. The part of the CDR3 DNA that was read is TGCAGTGCTACTATTAGCGGACCGCTCGCCTACGAG. Its translation: CSATISGPLAYE. The whole CDR3 region reads CSATISGPLAYEQYF.

In regard to this clone: The read falls 3 residues short of the CDR3 end, and the missing part is taken from the germline J gene. The chain is built from TRBV20-1 and TRBJ2-7; maybe TRBD2 (6 bases). The CDR3 has 13 residues. Trimming removed 4 bases at V and 2 bases at J, with 12 bases between. Germline CDR1 DFQATT, CDR2 SNEGSKA (reference sequence). The DNA read from the CDR3 is TGCAGTGCTATGGAGGGGCTGGCCTACGAG. Translation: CSAMEGLAYE. The CDR3, in full, reads CSAMEGLAYEQYF.

The CDR3 protein is CSANRDLHTDTQYF. The part of the CDR3 DNA that was read is TGCAGTGCAAATCGGGACTTACACACAGATACG. V gene TRBV20-1 combines with J gene TRBJ2-3; D might be TRBD2 (6 bases). Read coverage stops 3 residues before the CDR3 terminus; the germline J gene supplies the remainder. CDR1 and CDR2 (germline): DFQATT, SNEGSKA (reference sequence). Between the trimmed V and J ends, which lost 6 bases and 2 bases, there was a span of 15 bases. The CDR3 length is 14 residues.

To note about this clone: The sequenced fragment ends 3 residues before the CDR3 boundary, so the rest is inferred from the germline J gene. V is TRBV7-2 and J is TRBJ2-3; 7 positions match TRBD2. Trimming removed 3 bases from V and 2 bases from J; junction bases left unmatched: 5. The CDR3 consists of 15 residues. CDR1 and CDR2 from the germline V gene are SGHTA and FQGNSA. The CDR3 sequence: CASSFGAGPTDTQYF. CDR3 DNA (partial): TGTGCCAGCAGCTTCGGAGCGGGGCCCACAGATACG. Using reference TRBV7-2 and TRBJ2-3 for the parts outside the CDR3, the full variable domain is GAGVSQSPSNKVTEKGKDVELRCDPISGHTALYWYRQSLGQGLEFLIYFQGNSAPDKSGLPSDRFSAERTGGSVSTLTIQRTQQEDSAVYLCASSFGAGPTDTQYFGPGTRLTVL.

As for this clone: The DNA ends 3 residues before the CDR3 does, and the rest of the CDR3 is filled in from the germline J gene. J is TRBJ1-4 and V is TRBV20-1; D perhaps matches TRBD1 (5 bases). Germline CDR1 reads DFQATT; CDR2 reads SNEGSKA (reference sequence). The CDR3 consists of 12 residues. V gave up 5 bases and J gave up 8 bases, with 12 bases separating them. CDR3 DNA (partial): TGCAGTGCTGTTCAGGGAGGGGAAAAA. Translated: CSAVQGGEK. The full CDR3 protein is CSAVQGGEKLFF.

Remarks on this clone: The read finishes 3 residues shy of the CDR3 end, and the germline J gene is used to complete it. This rearrangement joins TRBV5-1 to TRBJ1-1, with 7 nucleotides matching TRBD1. CDR1 is SGHRS, CDR2 YFSETQ, per germline. The CDR3 is 14 residues long. With V trimmed by 0 bases and J by 4 bases, 3 bases remained unmatched. CDR3 loop: CASSLEGALTEAFF. The covered CDR3 bases are TGCGCCAGCAGCTTGGAGGGGGCGCTCACTGAA. Filled out from reference TRBV5-1 and TRBJ1-1, the complete variable domain reads KAGVTQTPRYLIKTRGQQVTLSCSPISGHRSVSWYQQTPGQGLQFLFEYFSETQRNKGNFPGRFSGRQFSNSRSEMNVSTLELGDSALYLCASSLEGALTEAFFGQGTRLTVV.

CDR3 DNA, as far as it was read: TGTGCCATCGCTTCGACACAGGGTAACAATCAGCCC. This sequence encodes CAIASTQGNNQP. The whole CDR3 sequence reads CAIASTQGNNQPQHF. The chain carries TRBV10-3 and TRBJ1-5; maybe TRBD1 (6 bases). From the germline J gene comes the end of the CDR3, since the read stops 3 residues before it. V was shortened by 8 bases and J by 3 bases, with 17 bases between the two germline ends. This CDR3 has 15 amino acids. Germline V CDR1 and CDR2: ENHRY, SYGVKD.

A remark on this clone: The read falls 3 residues short of the CDR3 end, and the missing part is taken from the germline J gene. The chain joins TRBV20-1 to TRBJ2-5, with no clear D. The CDR3 has 11 residues. V shed 2 bases and J shed 5 bases, with 6 bases lying between them. Germline loops: CDR1 DFQATT, CDR2 SNEGSKA (reference sequence). CDR3 amino acids: CSARKVETQYF. The sequenced CDR3 bases are TGCAGTGCTAGAAAGGTGGAGACC.

For this clone: An end of the junction does not agree with germline; a read error may underlie this. CDR3 loop: CASSSQGYEQYF. The sequenced CDR3 bases are TGCGCCAGCAGCTCACAGGGTTACGAG. The chain uses TRBV4-2 and TRBJ2-7; perhaps TRBD1 as D (6 bases). The read stops 3 residues short of the end of the CDR3; the missing end is completed from the germline J gene. Germline V CDR1 and CDR2: LGHNA, YNFKEQ. The length of the CDR3 is 12 residues.

Concerning this clone: The CDR3 is cut off 3 residues early in the read; its end comes from the germline J gene. The V and J genes are TRBV28 and TRBJ1-5, with D tentatively TRBD1 (6 bases). The CDR3 consists of 15 residues. Trimming stripped 6 bases from V and 6 bases from J, with 18 bases between. CDR1 is MDHEN and CDR2 is SYDVKM in the germline V gene. CDR3 DNA (partial): TGTGCCAGCAGGAGCCCGACAGGTCGCGGTCAGCCC. This codes for CASRSPTGRGQP. The CDR3 in full is CASRSPTGRGQPQHF. Full variable domain (rest looked up from reference TRBV28 and TRBJ1-5): DVKVTQSSRYLVKRTGEKVFLECVQDMDHENMFWYRQDPGLGLRLIYFSYDVKMKEKGDIPEGYSVSREKKERFSLILESASTNQTSMYLCASRSPTGRGQPQHFGDGTRLSIL.

About this clone itself: The read finishes 3 residues shy of the CDR3 end, and the germline J gene is used to complete it. This chain uses TRBV19 with TRBJ2-1; 14 bases are shared with TRBD2. The V gene end was trimmed by 5 bases and the J gene end by 3 bases; junction bases not matched to a gene: 6. Germline CDR1 and CDR2: LNHDA and SQIVND (reference sequence). The CDR3 sequence is 17 residues long. Partial CDR3 DNA: TGTGCCAGTAGTGCGACTAGCGGGGGGGCGGGCTACAATGAG. It specifies CASSATSGGAGYNE. The CDR3 as a whole reads CASSATSGGAGYNEQFF. Based on the CDR3 plus reference TRBV19 and TRBJ2-1, the full variable domain is DGGITQSPKYLFRKEGQNVTLSCEQNLNHDAMYWYRQDPGQGLRLIYYSQIVNDFQKGDIAEGYSVSREKKESFPLTVTSAQKNPTAFYLCASSATSGGAGYNEQFFGPGTRLTVL.

Notes on this clone: The read terminates 3 residues before the CDR3 end, so the remaining end is supplied by the germline J gene. The genes are TRBV5-1 and TRBJ2-7; 10 nucleotides line up with TRBD2. CDR1 is SGHRS and CDR2 is YFSETQ in the germline V gene. Trimming removed 4 bases from V and 3 bases from J; junction bases left unmatched: 4. This CDR3 spans 14 amino acids. The CDR3 bases that were read are TGCGCCAGCAGCCCTAGCGGGGGCGACTACGAG. It specifies CASSPSGGDYE. The whole CDR3 protein is CASSPSGGDYEQYF.

For this clone: Read sequence stops 3 residues before the CDR3 end, and the germline J gene provides the missing end. This sequence joins TRBV30 and TRBJ1-2, with 7 bases that match TRBD1. CDR1 and CDR2 from the germline V gene are GTSNPN and SVGIG (reference sequence). The CDR3 covers 13 residues. The CDR3 DNA, read in part, is TGTGCCTGGGAAGGACAGGCTTTTACCGGC. It codes for CAWEGQAFTG. The full-length CDR3 reads as CAWEGQAFTGYTF. Variable domain in full (rest from reference TRBV30 and TRBJ1-2): SQTIHQWPATLVQPVGSPLSLECTVEGTSNPNLYWYRQAAGRGLQLLFYSVGIGQISSEVPQNLSASRPQDRQFILSSKKLLLSDSGFYLCAWEGQAFTGYTFGSGTRLTVV.